Following are 4 T cell receptor beta chains from one sample sequenced in a study of OX40 agonist ivuxolimab in advanced cancers. Profiled with immunoSEQ multiplex PCR; TCRdb holds only in-frame clones, not every one. The sample holds some 65,000 clones, 80% to 90% seen once. The source material was CD4+ or CD8+ T cells sorted from blood, sampled in a trial of the OX40 agonist ivuxolimab. Receptors were obtained from an adult with an advanced solid tumor such as melanoma, head and neck, liver or kidney cancer.

The chain employs TRBV7-9 and TRBJ2-2, with a tentative D call TRBD2 (6 bases). Trimming left V 5 bases short and J 7 bases short, with 11 bases between. Germline loops: CDR1 SEHNR, CDR2 FQNEAQ (reference sequence). The CDR3 sequence is 13 residues long. CDR3 region: CASSPYGGGELFF. CDR3 coding DNA: TGTGCCAGCAGCCCCTACGGGGGCGGGGAGCTGTTTTTT.

The V gene is TRBV27, the J gene TRBJ1-2, with TRBD1 matching over 9 bases. The J segment lost 7 bases and the V segment lost 5 bases, leaving 8 bases of the junction unmatched. Germline assignment: CDR1 MNHEY and CDR2 SMNVEV (reference sequence). The CDR3 consists of 14 residues. The CDR3 reads CASSLQQGARGYTF. The CDR3 coding sequence is TGTGCCAGCAGTCTACAACAGGGGGCGCGTGGCTACACCTTC.

The V and J genes are TRBV6-4 and TRBJ2-1; tentatively, D is TRBD1 (6 bases). The CDR3 runs to 16 residues. Germline loops: CDR1 MRHNA, CDR2 SNTAGT. Trimming took 0 bases from V and 3 from J, leaving 12 bases between them. The CDR3 nucleotides read TGTGCCAGCAGTGACTCGTCCGCAGGGGACTACAATGAGCAGTTCTTC. Translating it yields CASSDSSAGDYNEQFF.

The rearrangement joins TRBV7-9 to TRBJ2-5; the match to TRBD1 covers 8 bases. Germline values: CDR1 SEHNR, CDR2 FQNEAQ (reference sequence). V lost 5 bases to trimming and J lost 1 base; unmatched junction nucleotides: 9. The CDR3 length is 16 residues. In DNA form, the CDR3 reads TGTGCCAGCAGCCCCCTCGGGACAGGTCTCCAAGAGACCCAGTACTTC. Its translation is CASSPLGTGLQETQYF. The entire variable domain, with the rest obtained from reference TRBV7-9 and TRBJ2-5, is as follows: DTGVSQNPRHKITKRGQNVTFRCDPISEHNRLYWYRQTLGQGPEFLTYFQNEAQLEKSRLLSDRFSAERPKGSFSTLEIQRTEQGDSAMYLCASSPLGTGLQETQYFGPGTRLLVL.